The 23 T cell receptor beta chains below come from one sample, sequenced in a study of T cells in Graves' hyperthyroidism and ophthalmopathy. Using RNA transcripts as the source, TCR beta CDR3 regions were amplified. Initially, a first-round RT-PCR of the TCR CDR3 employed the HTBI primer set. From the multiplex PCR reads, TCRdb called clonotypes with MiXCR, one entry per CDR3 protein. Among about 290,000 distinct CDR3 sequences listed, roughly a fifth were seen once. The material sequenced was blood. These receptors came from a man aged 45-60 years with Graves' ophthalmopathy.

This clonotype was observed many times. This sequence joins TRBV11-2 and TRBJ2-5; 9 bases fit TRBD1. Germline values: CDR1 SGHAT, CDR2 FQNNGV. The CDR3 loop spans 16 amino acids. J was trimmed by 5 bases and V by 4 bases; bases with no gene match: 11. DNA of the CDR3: TGTGCCAGCAGCTCTCTTGGGGGACAGGGATGGGAGACCCAGTACTTC. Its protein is CASSSLGGQGWETQYF.

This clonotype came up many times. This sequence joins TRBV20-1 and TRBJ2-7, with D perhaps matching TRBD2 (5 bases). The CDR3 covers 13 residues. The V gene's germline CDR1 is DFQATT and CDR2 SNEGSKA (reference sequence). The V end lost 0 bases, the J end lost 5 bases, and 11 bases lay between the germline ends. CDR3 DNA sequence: TGCAGTGCTAGAGAGGGGAGAACCCACGAGCAGTACTTC. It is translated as CSAREGRTHEQYF.

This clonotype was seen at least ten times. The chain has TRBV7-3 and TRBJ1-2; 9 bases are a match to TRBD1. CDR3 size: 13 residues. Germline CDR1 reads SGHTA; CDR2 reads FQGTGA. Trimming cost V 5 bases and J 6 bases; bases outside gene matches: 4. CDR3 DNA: TGTGCCAGCAGCCCGACAGGGGGTGATGGCTACACCTTC. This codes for CASSPTGGDGYTF.

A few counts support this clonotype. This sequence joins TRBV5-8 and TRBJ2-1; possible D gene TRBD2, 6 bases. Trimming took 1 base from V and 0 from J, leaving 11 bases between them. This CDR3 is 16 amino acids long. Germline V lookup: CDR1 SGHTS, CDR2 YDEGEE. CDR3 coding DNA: TGTGCCAGCAGCTTGAGGCGGGGAGGCTCCTACAATGAGCAGTTCTTC. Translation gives CASSLRRGGSYNEQFF. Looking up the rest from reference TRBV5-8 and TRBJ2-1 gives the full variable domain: EAGVTQSPTHLIKTRGQQATLRCSPISGHTSVYWYQQALGLGLQFLLWYDEGEERNRGNFPPRFSGRQFPNYSSELNVNALELEDSALYLCASSLRRGGSYNEQFFGPGTRLTVL.

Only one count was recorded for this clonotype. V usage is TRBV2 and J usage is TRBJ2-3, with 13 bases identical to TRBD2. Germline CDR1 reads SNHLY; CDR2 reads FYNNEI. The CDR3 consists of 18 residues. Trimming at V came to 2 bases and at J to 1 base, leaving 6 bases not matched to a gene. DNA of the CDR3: TGTGCCAGCAGTGAATCGGGACTAGCGGGGAGGGGCACAGATACGCAGTATTTT. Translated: CASSESGLAGRGTDTQYF.

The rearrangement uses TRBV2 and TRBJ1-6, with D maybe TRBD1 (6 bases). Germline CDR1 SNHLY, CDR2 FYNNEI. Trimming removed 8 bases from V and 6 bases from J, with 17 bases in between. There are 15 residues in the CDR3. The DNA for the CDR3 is TGTGCCAGCTGGCACAGGGAGGGGGGTAATTCACCCCTCCACTTT. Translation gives CASWHREGGNSPLHF.

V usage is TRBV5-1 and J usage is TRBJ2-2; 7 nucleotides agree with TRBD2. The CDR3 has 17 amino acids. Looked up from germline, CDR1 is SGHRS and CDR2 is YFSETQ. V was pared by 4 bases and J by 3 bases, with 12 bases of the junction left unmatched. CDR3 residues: CASSPSLGRAYTGELFF. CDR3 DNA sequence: TGCGCCAGCAGCCCAAGTTTAGGGAGGGCCTACACCGGGGAGCTGTTTTTT.

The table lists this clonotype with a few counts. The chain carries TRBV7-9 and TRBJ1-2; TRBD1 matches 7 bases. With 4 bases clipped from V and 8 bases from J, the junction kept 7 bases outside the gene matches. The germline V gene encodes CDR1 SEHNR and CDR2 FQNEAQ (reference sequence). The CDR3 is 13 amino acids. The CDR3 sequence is CASSSTGMGGYTF. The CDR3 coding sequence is TGTGCCAGCAGCTCGACAGGGATGGGCGGCTACACCTTC.

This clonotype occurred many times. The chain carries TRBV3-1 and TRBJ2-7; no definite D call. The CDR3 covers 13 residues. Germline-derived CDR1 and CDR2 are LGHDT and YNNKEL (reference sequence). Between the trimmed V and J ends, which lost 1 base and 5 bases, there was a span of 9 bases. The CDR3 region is CASSQVHGDEQYF. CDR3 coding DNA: TGTGCCAGCAGCCAAGTGCACGGCGACGAGCAGTACTTC.

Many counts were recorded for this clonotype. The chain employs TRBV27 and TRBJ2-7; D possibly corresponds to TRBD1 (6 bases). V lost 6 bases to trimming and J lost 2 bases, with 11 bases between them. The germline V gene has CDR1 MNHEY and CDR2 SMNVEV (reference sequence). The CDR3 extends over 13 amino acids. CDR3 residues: CASSRTAAYEQYF. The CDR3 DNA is TGTGCCAGCAGCCGGACAGCCGCCTACGAGCAGTACTTC.

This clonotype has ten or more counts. CDR3 sequence reads: CASSLGTGVYGYTF. CDR3 DNA: TGTGCCAGCAGCTTAGGGACAGGGGTGTATGGCTACACCTTC. The rearrangement joins TRBV11-2 to TRBJ1-2; 9 nucleotides align to TRBD1. J gave up 5 bases and V 1 base, and 2 bases lay outside the gene matches. CDR3 length equals 14 residues. Germline V CDR1 and CDR2: SGHAT, FQNNGV.

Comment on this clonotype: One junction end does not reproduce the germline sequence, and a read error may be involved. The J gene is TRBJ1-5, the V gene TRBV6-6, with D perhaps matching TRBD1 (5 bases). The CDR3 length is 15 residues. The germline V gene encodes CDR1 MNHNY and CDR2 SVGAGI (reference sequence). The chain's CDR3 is CASGYSGRDNQPQHF. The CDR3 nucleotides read TGTGCCAGCGGTTACTCAGGCAGGGACAATCAGCCCCAGCATTTT.

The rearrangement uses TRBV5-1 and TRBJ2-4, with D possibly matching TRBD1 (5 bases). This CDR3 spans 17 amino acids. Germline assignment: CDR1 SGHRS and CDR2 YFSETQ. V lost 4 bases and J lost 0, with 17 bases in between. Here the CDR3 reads CASSPGHGDGAKNIQYF. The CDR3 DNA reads TGCGCCAGCAGCCCAGGACACGGAGACGGAGCCAAAAACATTCAGTACTTC. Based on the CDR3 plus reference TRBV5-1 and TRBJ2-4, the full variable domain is KAGVTQTPRYLIKTRGQQVTLSCSPISGHRSVSWYQQTPGQGLQFLFEYFSETQRNKGNFPGRFSGRQFSNSRSEMNVSTLELGDSALYLCASSPGHGDGAKNIQYFGAGTRLSVL.

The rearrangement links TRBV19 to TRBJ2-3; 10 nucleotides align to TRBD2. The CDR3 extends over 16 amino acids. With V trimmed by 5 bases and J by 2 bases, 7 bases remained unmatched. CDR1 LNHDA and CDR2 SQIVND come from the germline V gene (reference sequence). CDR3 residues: CASSLGLAEITDTQYF. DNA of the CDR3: TGTGCCAGTAGTCTCGGACTAGCGGAAATCACAGATACGCAGTATTTT.

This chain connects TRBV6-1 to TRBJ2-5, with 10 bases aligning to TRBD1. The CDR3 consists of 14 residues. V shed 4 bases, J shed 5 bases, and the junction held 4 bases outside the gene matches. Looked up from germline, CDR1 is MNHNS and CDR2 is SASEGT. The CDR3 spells CASSGRTGGETQYF. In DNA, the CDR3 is TGTGCCAGCAGTGGTCGGACAGGGGGGGAGACCCAGTACTTC.

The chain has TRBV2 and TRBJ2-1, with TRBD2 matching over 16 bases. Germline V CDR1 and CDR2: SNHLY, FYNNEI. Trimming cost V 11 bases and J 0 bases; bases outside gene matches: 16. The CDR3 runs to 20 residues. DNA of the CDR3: TGTGCCCTCCCTGCAGGGGGACTAGCGGGAGGGCGGAGCTCCTACAATGAGCAGTTCTTC. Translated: CALPAGGLAGGRSSYNEQFF.

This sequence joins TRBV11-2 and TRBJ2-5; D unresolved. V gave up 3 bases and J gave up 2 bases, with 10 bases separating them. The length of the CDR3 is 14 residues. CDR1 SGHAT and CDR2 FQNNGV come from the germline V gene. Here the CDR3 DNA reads TGTGCCAGCAGCTTTAGGAACGGTCAAGAGACCCAGTACTTC. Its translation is CASSFRNGQETQYF.

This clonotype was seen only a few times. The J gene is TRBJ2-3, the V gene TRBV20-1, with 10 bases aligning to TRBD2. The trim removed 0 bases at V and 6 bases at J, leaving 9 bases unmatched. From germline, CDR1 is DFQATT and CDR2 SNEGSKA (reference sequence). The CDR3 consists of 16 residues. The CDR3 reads CSARESSGRRFDTQYF. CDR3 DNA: TGCAGTGCTAGAGAGAGTAGCGGGAGGAGGTTCGATACGCAGTATTTT.

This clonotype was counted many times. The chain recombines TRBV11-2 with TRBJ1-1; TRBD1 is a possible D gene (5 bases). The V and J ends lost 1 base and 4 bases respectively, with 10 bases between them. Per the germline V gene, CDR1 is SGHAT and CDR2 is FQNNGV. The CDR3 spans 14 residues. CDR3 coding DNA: TGTGCCAGCAGCTTAGCCCAGGGAGCCACTGAAGCTTTCTTT. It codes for CASSLAQGATEAFF.

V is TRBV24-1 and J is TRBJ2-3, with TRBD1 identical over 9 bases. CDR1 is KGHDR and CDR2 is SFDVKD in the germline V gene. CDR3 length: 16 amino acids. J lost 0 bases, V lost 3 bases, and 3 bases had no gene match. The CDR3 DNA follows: TGTGCCACCAGTGATCCCGGGACAGGGAGCACAGATACGCAGTATTTT. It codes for CATSDPGTGSTDTQYF.

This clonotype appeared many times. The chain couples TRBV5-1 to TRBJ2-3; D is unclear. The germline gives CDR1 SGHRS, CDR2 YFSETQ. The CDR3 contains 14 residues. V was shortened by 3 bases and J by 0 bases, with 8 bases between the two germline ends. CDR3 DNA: TGCGCCAGCAGCTGGGTCTCTAGCACAGATACGCAGTATTTT. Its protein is CASSWVSSTDTQYF.

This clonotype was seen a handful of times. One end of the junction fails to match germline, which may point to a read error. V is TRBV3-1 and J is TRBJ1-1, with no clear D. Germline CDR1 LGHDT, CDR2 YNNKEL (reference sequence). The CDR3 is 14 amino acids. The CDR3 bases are TGTGCCAACAGCCCCCGGAGGGTTGGTACTGAAGCTTTCTTT. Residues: CANSPRRVGTEAFF.

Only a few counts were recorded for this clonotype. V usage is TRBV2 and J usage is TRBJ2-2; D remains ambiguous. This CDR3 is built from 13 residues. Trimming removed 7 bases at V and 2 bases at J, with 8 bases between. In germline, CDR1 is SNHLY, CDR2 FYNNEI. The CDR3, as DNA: TGTGCCAGCACTTGGTATAACACCGGGGAGCTGTTTTTT. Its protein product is CASTWYNTGELFF.